These 7 T cell receptor beta chains share one sample of origin, sequenced in a study of blood T cells in healthy people across ages. Primers used in a second PCR of about 7 to 12 cycles were a sample-barcoded 5' primer and a J-beta primer mix. TCRdb re-analysed the 5' RACE reads in MiXCR, keeping a single row per CDR3 protein. The sample comprises approximately 1,100,000 distinct CDR3 sequences, more than 40% of which are singletons, and approximately 17% rests with the top ten. The sample comprised blood. The receptors were sampled from a woman aged 60 to 75 in good health.

The J gene is TRBJ1-2, the V gene TRBV6-5; D perhaps matches TRBD1 (5 bases). V was cut by 6 bases and J by 2 bases, with 10 bases left in between. CDR1 and CDR2 from the germline V gene are MNHEY and SVGAGI. The CDR3 has 13 residues. The CDR3 loop reads CASRAPGNYGYTF. Written as DNA, the CDR3 is TGTGCCAGCAGGGCCCCAGGGAACTATGGCTACACCTTC.

The table lists this clonotype with a few counts. CDR3 DNA sequence: TGTGCCAGCAGCGTAGAGGGAGGGGTGAGCGGCTACACCTTC. It yields the protein CASSVEGGVSGYTF. The rearrangement joins TRBV9 to TRBJ1-2, with D possibly being TRBD1 (5 bases). Looked up from germline, CDR1 is SGDLS and CDR2 is YYNGEE. V gave up 0 bases and J gave up 8 bases, with 14 bases separating them. CDR3 size: 14 residues.

The CDR3 coding sequence is TGCAGCGTTAAAGGAGTAGCAGCGGGGACCCAGTACTTC. Encoded protein: CSVKGVAAGTQYF. J is TRBJ2-5 and V is TRBV29-1, with D possibly TRBD2 on 6 matching bases. Germline values: CDR1 SQVTM, CDR2 ANQGSEA. The ends were cut back, 5 bases at V and 7 bases at J, with 17 bases in the middle. The CDR3 loop spans 13 amino acids.

This chain connects TRBV24-1 to TRBJ2-1; D gene uncertain. The CDR3 is 14 residues long. The germline V gene encodes CDR1 KGHDR and CDR2 SFDVKD. The germline V and J ends were trimmed by 3 bases and 9 bases, with 14 bases remaining between them. Here the CDR3 reads CATSDPPPASEQFF. CDR3 nucleotides: TGTGCCACCAGTGATCCCCCCCCAGCGAGTGAGCAGTTCTTC.

The V call is TRBV20-1, the J call TRBJ2-7, with D uncertain. Trimming pared 5 bases from V and 4 bases from J, leaving 9 bases between. Germline CDR1 reads DFQATT; CDR2 reads SNEGSKA (reference sequence). The CDR3 length is 11 residues. CDR3 amino acids: CSADDDYEQYF. CDR3 in DNA: TGCAGTGCTGACGACGATTACGAGCAGTACTTC.

This chain links TRBV20-1 with TRBJ1-2; a weak D match, TRBD1 (6 bases). This CDR3 spans 16 amino acids. Per the germline V gene, CDR1 is DFQATT and CDR2 is SNEGSKA (reference sequence). The ends were cut back, 1 base at V and 0 bases at J, with 15 bases in the middle. The CDR3 bases are TGCAGTGCTAGAGTCACAGGGATCCCCGCTAACTATGGCTACACCTTC. Amino acids: CSARVTGIPANYGYTF.

The table lists this clonotype with a few counts. The genes are TRBV27 and TRBJ1-2, with TRBD1 identical over 8 bases. CDR3 length equals 14 residues. CDR1 is MNHEY and CDR2 is SMNVEV in the germline V gene (reference sequence). The trim removed 7 bases at V and 0 bases at J, leaving 4 bases unmatched. CDR3: CASKPGQANYGYTF. CDR3 DNA sequence: TGTGCCAGCAAACCGGGACAGGCTAACTATGGCTACACCTTC.